Listed here is a single T cell receptor (beta chain). Its antigen is undetermined. The source of the sample is a study of cytomegalovirus exposure and HLA in healthy donors. Study information: About 79 million unique TCRs from HLA-typed donors were held in an early data release.

The CDR3 extends over 13 amino acids. Overall study findings and caveats: In a later analysis, CMV-associated beta chains were mostly HLA-associated, it appeared.

The PCR employed 60 Vbeta primers together with 13 Jbeta primers. Produced via immunoSEQ multiplex PCR; TCRdb's table is partial and in-frame only. Of 150,000 to 200,000 clones in the sample, less than 90% are singletons; the top ten hold 1.6%. The sample comprised PBMCs. The rearrangement uses TRBV21-1 and TRBJ1-1; the D call of TRBD1 is as the table states it, not checked on the DNA. TRBV21-1 counts as a pseudogene. This clonotype was obtained from a man between 50 and 59 years old in good health and CMV-seronegative. CDR3 nucleotides: TGTGCCAGCAGCCCACACAGGGCAACTGAAGCTTTCTTT. Translating gives CASSPHRATEAFF.